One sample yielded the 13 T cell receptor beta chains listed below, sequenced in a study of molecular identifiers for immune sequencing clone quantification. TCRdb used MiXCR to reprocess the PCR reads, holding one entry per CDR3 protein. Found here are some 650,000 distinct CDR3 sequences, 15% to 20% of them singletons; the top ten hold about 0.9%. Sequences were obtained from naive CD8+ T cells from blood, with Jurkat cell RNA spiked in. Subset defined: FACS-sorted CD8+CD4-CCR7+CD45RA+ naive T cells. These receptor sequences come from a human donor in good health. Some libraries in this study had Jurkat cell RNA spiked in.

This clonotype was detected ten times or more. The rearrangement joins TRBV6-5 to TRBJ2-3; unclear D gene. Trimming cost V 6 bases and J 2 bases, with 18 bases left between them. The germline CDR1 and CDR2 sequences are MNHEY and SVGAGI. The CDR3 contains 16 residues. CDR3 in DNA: TGTGCCAGCAGCCACACCAGAGGCTTTCTCACAGATACGCAGTATTTT. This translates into CASSHTRGFLTDTQYF.

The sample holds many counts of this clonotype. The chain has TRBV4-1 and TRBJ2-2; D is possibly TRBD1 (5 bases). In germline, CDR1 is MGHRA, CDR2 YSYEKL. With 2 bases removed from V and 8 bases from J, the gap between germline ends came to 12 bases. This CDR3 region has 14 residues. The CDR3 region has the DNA TGCGCCAGCAGCCAAAGAGCTCACAGGGGGGAGCTGTTTTTT. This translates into CASSQRAHRGELFF.

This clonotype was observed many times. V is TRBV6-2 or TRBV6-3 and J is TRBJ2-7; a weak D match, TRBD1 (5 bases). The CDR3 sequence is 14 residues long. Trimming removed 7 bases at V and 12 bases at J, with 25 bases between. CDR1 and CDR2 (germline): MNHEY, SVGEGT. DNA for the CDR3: TGTGCCAGCACCCCGAGACTGGTTGCGGAAACAGGGTACTTC. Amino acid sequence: CASTPRLVAETGYF.

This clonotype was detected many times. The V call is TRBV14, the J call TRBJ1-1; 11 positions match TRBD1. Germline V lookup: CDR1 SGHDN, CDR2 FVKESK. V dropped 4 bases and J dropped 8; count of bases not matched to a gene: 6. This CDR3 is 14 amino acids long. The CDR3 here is CASSPGQGAWEAFF. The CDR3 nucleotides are TGTGCCAGCAGCCCAGGACAGGGGGCTTGGGAAGCTTTCTTT.

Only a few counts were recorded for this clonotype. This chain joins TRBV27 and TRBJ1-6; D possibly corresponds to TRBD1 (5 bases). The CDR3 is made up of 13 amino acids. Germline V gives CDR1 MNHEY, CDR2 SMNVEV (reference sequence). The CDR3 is CASETAEYSPLHF. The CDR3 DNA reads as TGTGCGAGCGAGACAGCGGAGTATTCACCCCTCCACTTT.

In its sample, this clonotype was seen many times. The CDR3 DNA follows: TGCGCCAGCAGCCGAGAGACGGCGGCTACCTACGAGCAGTACTTC. This gives the protein CASSRETAATYEQYF. The rearrangement uses TRBV4-1 and TRBJ2-7; D is unclear. The CDR3 is 15 residues long. In germline, CDR1 is MGHRA, CDR2 YSYEKL. V shed 4 bases and J shed 2 bases, with 15 bases lying between them.

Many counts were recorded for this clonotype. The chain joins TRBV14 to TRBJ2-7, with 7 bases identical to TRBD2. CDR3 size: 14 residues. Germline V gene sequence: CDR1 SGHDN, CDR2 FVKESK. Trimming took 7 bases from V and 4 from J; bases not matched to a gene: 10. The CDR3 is CASTPGGSRYEQYF. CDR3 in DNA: TGTGCCAGCACCCCCGGCGGGAGTCGTTACGAGCAGTACTTC.

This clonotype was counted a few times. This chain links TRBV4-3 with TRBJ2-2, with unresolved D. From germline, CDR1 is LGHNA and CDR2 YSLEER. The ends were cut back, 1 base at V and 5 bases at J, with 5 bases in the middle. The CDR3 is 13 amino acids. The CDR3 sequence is CASSQGQTGELFF. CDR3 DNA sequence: TGCGCCAGCAGCCAAGGTCAGACCGGGGAGCTGTTTTTT.

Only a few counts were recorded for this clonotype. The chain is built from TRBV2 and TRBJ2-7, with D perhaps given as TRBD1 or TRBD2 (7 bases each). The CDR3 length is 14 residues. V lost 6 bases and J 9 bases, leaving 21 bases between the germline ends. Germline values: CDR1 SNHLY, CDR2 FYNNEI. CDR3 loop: CASRAGQFEDVQYF. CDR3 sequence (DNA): TGTGCCAGCAGAGCGGGACAGTTTGAGGATGTGCAGTACTTC.

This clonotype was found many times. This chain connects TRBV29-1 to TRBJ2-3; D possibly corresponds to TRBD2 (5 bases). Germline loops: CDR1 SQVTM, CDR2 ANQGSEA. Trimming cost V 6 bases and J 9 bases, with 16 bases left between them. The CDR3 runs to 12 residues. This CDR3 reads CSVATIEGTQYF. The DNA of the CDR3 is TGCAGCGTCGCCACAATTGAGGGCACGCAGTATTTT.

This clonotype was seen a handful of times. The CDR3 sequence: CASSDTPSGGGTDTQYF. CDR3 DNA: TGTGCCAGCAGTGATACCCCTAGCGGGGGGGGCACAGATACGCAGTATTTT. The chain uses TRBV9 and TRBJ2-3; 12 nucleotides match TRBD2. The CDR3 runs to 17 residues. CDR1 is SGDLS and CDR2 is YYNGEE in the germline V gene. Trimming at V came to 5 bases and at J to 1 base, leaving 8 bases not matched to a gene. The variable domain in full, with the rest retrieved from reference TRBV9 and TRBJ2-3, is DSGVTQTPKHLITATGQRVTLRCSPRSGDLSVYWYQQSLDQGLQFLIQYYNGEERAKGNILERFSAQQFPDLHSELNLSSLELGDSALYFCASSDTPSGGGTDTQYFGPGTRLTVL.

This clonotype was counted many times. The DNA of the CDR3 is TGCAGTGTCATAACGGTGTACCAAGAGACCCAGTACTTC. Its translation: CSVITVYQETQYF. The rearrangement uses TRBV20-1 and TRBJ2-5, with D unresolved. Trimming stripped 7 bases from V and 0 bases from J, with 12 bases between. Germline lookup yields CDR1 DFQATT and CDR2 SNEGSKA (reference sequence). This CDR3 is built from 13 residues.

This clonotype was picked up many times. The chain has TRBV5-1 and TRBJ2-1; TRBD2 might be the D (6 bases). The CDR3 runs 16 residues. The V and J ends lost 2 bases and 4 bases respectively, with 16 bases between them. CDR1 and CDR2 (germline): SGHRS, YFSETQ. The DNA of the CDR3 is TGCGCCAGCAGCTTACCCCTAGCGAATTCTTACAATGAGCAGTTCTTC. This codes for CASSLPLANSYNEQFF.